Shown below are 19 T cell receptor beta chains from a single sample sequenced in a study of human T cells and chemical hapten exposure. The time point was: patch test 3, about 24 weeks after DPC sensitization. The treatment: therapeutic diphenylcyclopropenone sensitization with weekly scalp DPC. Unfractionated whole blood was the source of the extracted total RNA. TCRdb analysed the RACE reads with MiXCR anew, one entry per CDR3 protein. This sample has around 40,000 distinct CDR3 sequences, with more than 9.5% found just once. The starting material was whole blood, obtained in connection with sensitization to the hapten diphenylcyclopropenone (DPC). These TCRs come from a woman aged 40 to 50 with alopecia areata. Some clones in this sample may be carry-over from other donors' samples.

This clonotype has just a few counts. The chain's CDR3 is CASSEVFGGSSYNEQFF. The CDR3 coding sequence is TGTGCCAGCAGTGAAGTTTTCGGGGGAAGCTCCTACAATGAGCAGTTCTTC. V usage is TRBV6-1 and J usage is TRBJ2-1; maybe TRBD2 (6 bases). Looked up from germline, CDR1 is MNHNS and CDR2 is SASEGT. V was trimmed by 1 base and J by 0 bases, leaving 13 bases between them. CDR3 size: 17 residues.

There are many counts of this clonotype. The chain has TRBV6-2 or TRBV6-3 and TRBJ1-5; no reliable D call. CDR1 is MNHEY and CDR2 is SVGEGT in the germline V gene. V shed 7 bases and J shed 2 bases, with 15 bases lying between them. The CDR3 extends over 15 amino acids. The CDR3 DNA sequence: TGTGCCAGCACCCGGTCGGGGTCGGGCAATCAGCCCCAGCATTTT. Translated: CASTRSGSGNQPQHF.

This clonotype was recorded at least ten times. The chain is built from TRBV18 and TRBJ1-2, with D possibly TRBD1 on 5 matching bases. CDR1 is KGHSH and CDR2 is LQKENI in the germline V gene. The CDR3 has 15 amino acids. Trimming stripped 1 base from V and 1 base from J, with 10 bases between. The CDR3 spells CASSPQGQLNYGYTF. The DNA for the CDR3 is TGTGCCAGCTCACCACAGGGGCAACTTAACTATGGCTACACCTTC. The full variable domain, with the rest looked up from reference TRBV18 and TRBJ1-2, is NAGVMQNPRHLVRRRGQEARLRCSPMKGHSHVYWYRQLPEEGLKFMVYLQKENIIDESGMPKERFSAEFPKEGPSILRIQQVVRGDSAAYFCASSPQGQLNYGYTFGSGTRLTVV.

The chain uses TRBV3-1 and TRBJ2-3; no clear D. The V gene lost 3 bases and the J gene lost 2 bases, with 12 bases spanning the gap. Germline CDR1 is LGHDT and CDR2 is YNNKEL (reference sequence). The CDR3 spans 15 residues. This CDR3 reads CASSHNQVFTDTQYF. CDR3 nucleotides: TGTGCCAGCAGCCATAACCAAGTTTTCACAGATACGCAGTATTTT.

The chain carries TRBV28 and TRBJ1-6; no clear D. Trimming pared 5 bases from V and 7 bases from J, leaving 9 bases between. This CDR3 spans 13 amino acids. The germline V gene has CDR1 MDHEN and CDR2 SYDVKM. The CDR3 nucleotides read TGTGCCAGCAGTCCCCCTTTGAATTCACCCCTCCACTTT. Protein product: CASSPPLNSPLHF.

Here the CDR3 reads CASSLVDGQGLQAFF. CDR3 bases: TGTGCCAGCAGCTTAGTGGACGGACAGGGGTTACAAGCTTTCTTT. V gene TRBV11-2 combines with J gene TRBJ1-1; 9 bases are a match to TRBD1. The length of the CDR3 is 15 residues. CDR1 is SGHAT and CDR2 is FQNNGV in the germline V gene. V lost 1 base to trimming and J lost 9 bases; unmatched junction nucleotides: 9.

Ten or more counts support this clonotype. V usage is TRBV4-3 and J usage is TRBJ2-7, with 7 nucleotides matching TRBD1. The ends lost 1 base at V and 4 bases at J; junction bases unmatched: 4. The length of the CDR3 is 14 residues. CDR1 and CDR2 from the germline V gene are LGHNA and YSLEER. The CDR3 nucleotides are TGCGCCAGCAGCCAAGGACCACAGGGGTACGAGCAGTACTTC. This codes for CASSQGPQGYEQYF.

This clonotype has just a few counts. The CDR3 protein is CASSYSLEGGYGYTF. CDR3 nucleotides: TGTGCCAGCAGTTACTCGCTCGAGGGAGGATATGGCTACACCTTC. The gene calls are TRBV6-5 and TRBJ1-2; D gene uncertain. The V end lost 0 bases, the J end lost 5 bases, and 13 bases lay between the germline ends. The CDR3 is 15 residues long. Per germline, CDR1 MNHEY and CDR2 SVGAGI.

The chain uses TRBV7-3 and TRBJ1-5, with D uncertain. Per germline, CDR1 SGHTA and CDR2 FQGTGA. V lost 2 bases, J lost 4 bases, and 6 bases lay in between. The CDR3 loop spans 13 amino acids. CDR3 loop: CASSLGTNQPQHF. CDR3 bases: TGTGCCAGCAGCTTAGGTACGAATCAGCCCCAGCATTTT.

This chain joins TRBV28 and TRBJ2-5; 7 bases map to TRBD1. The CDR3 has 13 amino acids. Trimming removed 7 bases from V and 1 base from J; junction bases left unmatched: 3. CDR1 is MDHEN, CDR2 SYDVKM, per germline. DNA of the CDR3: TGTGCCAGCATAGGGGGCCTCCAAGAGACCCAGTACTTC. Protein sequence: CASIGGLQETQYF.

At least ten counts were recorded for this clonotype. The DNA for the CDR3 is TGTGCCAGCAGTTTGGGCACGAGCGGCTACACCTTC. Its translation is CASSLGTSGYTF. The chain couples TRBV28 to TRBJ1-2; D ambiguous. The V gene lost 3 bases and the J gene lost 8 bases, with 10 bases spanning the gap. Germline V gives CDR1 MDHEN, CDR2 SYDVKM. The CDR3 is 12 residues long.

This clonotype came up many times. The genes are TRBV11-2 and TRBJ2-2; no firm D call. From germline, CDR1 is SGHAT and CDR2 FQNNGV. The ends were cut back, 5 bases at V and 4 bases at J, with 11 bases in the middle. The CDR3 runs 14 residues. CDR3 in DNA: TGTGCCAGCAGCCTGTACACCGCCACCGGGGAGCTGTTTTTT. Protein sequence: CASSLYTATGELFF.

This clonotype came up a few times. The chain is built from TRBV18 and TRBJ1-3; D is possibly TRBD1 (5 bases). The CDR3 consists of 14 residues. V dropped 6 bases and J dropped 0 bases, with 9 bases sitting between them. Germline V CDR1 and CDR2: KGHSH, LQKENI. CDR3 coding DNA: TGTGCCAGCTCCCCTGACAGCTCTGGAAACACCATATATTTT. This encodes CASSPDSSGNTIYF. Full variable domain (rest looked up from reference TRBV18 and TRBJ1-3): NAGVMQNPRHLVRRRGQEARLRCSPMKGHSHVYWYRQLPEEGLKFMVYLQKENIIDESGMPKERFSAEFPKEGPSILRIQQVVRGDSAAYFCASSPDSSGNTIYFGEGSWLTVV.

The J gene is TRBJ1-2, the V gene TRBV5-6, with 9 bases aligning to TRBD1. Trimming cost V 5 bases and J 5 bases; bases outside gene matches: 13. Germline lookup yields CDR1 SGHDT and CDR2 YYEEEE. This CDR3 comprises 16 residues. The CDR3 loop reads CASSYLLQGAGYGYTF. The CDR3 nucleotides read TGTGCCAGCAGTTACCTACTACAGGGGGCAGGATATGGCTACACCTTC. The full variable domain, in which reference TRBV5-6 and TRBJ1-2 provide the parts outside the CDR3, is DAGVTQSPTHLIKTRGQQVTLRCSPKSGHDTVSWYQQALGQGPQFIFQYYEEEERQRGNFPDRFSGHQFPNYSSELNVNALLLGDSALYLCASSYLLQGAGYGYTFGSGTRLTVV.

Only a few counts were recorded for this clonotype. This sequence joins TRBV29-1 and TRBJ2-3; no reliable D call. In germline, CDR1 is SQVTM, CDR2 ANQGSEA. There are 11 residues in the CDR3. Trimming removed 6 bases at V and 6 bases at J, with 10 bases between. In DNA, the CDR3 is TGCAGCGTGCCACTGTTGGATACGCAGTATTTT. Its translation: CSVPLLDTQYF.

This clonotype was seen repeatedly, ten times or more. The chain joins TRBV10-2 to TRBJ1-1, with D perhaps matching TRBD1 (5 bases). V lost 1 base, J lost 7 bases, and 7 bases lay in between. CDR3 length: 12 residues. Germline-derived CDR1 and CDR2 are WSHSY and SAAADI. The chain's CDR3 is CASSELTDEAFF. The CDR3 DNA sequence: TGCGCCAGCAGTGAGTTGACAGATGAAGCTTTCTTT.

V usage is TRBV25-1 and J usage is TRBJ2-7, with TRBD2 matching 9 bases. The CDR3 has 16 amino acids. The J segment lost 6 bases and the V segment lost 3 bases, leaving 12 bases of the junction unmatched. Per the germline V gene, CDR1 is MGHDK and CDR2 is SYGVNS. This chain's CDR3 is CASSDPFSGRGIEQYF. CDR3 coding DNA: TGTGCCAGCAGTGACCCATTTAGCGGGAGAGGGATCGAGCAGTACTTC.

The chain recombines TRBV5-1 with TRBJ2-1, with D maybe TRBD1 (5 bases). V gave up 3 bases and J gave up 10 bases, with 17 bases separating them. The CDR3 covers 14 residues. From germline, CDR1 is SGHRS and CDR2 YFSETQ. The CDR3 loop is CASSSGHSALEQFF. CDR3 bases: TGCGCCAGCAGCTCCGGACACTCAGCACTCGAGCAGTTCTTC.

This clonotype was counted a few times. CDR3 sequence (DNA): TGTGCCAGCAGTTACCTTGGGCTAGCGGTCTCCTACGAGCAGTACTTC. Protein product: CASSYLGLAVSYEQYF. The chain uses TRBV6-2 or TRBV6-3 and TRBJ2-7; 7 positions agree with TRBD2. Germline values: CDR1 MNHEY, CDR2 SVGEGT. This CDR3 comprises 16 residues. Trimming cost V 2 bases and J 0 bases; bases outside gene matches: 7.